This T cell receptor (beta chain) derives from a study of T cells in Graves' hyperthyroidism and ophthalmopathy. This clonotype appeared many times. It was RNA transcripts that yielded the amplified TCR beta CDR3 regions. HTBI primers were used for first-round RT-PCR of the TCR CDR3. TCRdb ran MiXCR on the multiplex PCR reads and lists one entry per CDR3 protein. The data contain roughly 300,000 distinct CDR3 sequences, about 15% of them singletons. V shed 3 bases, J shed 4 bases, and the junction held 9 bases outside the gene matches. The CDR3 runs 15 residues. Germline loops: CDR1 DFQATT, CDR2 SNEGSKA (reference sequence). Not enrolled were patients with uncontrolled infection, other autoimmune disease, pregnancy or lactation.

Sequencing was done on a sample of blood. The rearrangement uses TRBV20-1 and TRBJ2-1, with 7 bases matching TRBD2. This sequence originates from a woman in her thirties with Graves' hyperthyroidism. The CDR3 coding sequence is TGCAGTGCTAGGATTCACGGGGGAGGGTACAATGAGCAGTTCTTC. Residues: CSARIHGGGYNEQFF.